This T cell receptor (beta chain) derives from a study of post-analysis software for immune sequencing data. For the study at large: As for disease course, relapsing-remitting, secondary progressive and progressive-relapsing multiple sclerosis were all included. Study observations and caveats: The study found TRBV5-6, TRBV5-1 and TRBV20-1 among about five TRBV segments more frequent in patients than controls. Controls significantly exceeded multiple sclerosis patients in normalized Chao1 diversity.

About this clonotype: Its antigen is still unknown.

Unique molecular identifiers tagged the TCR beta cDNA libraries. Between about 1 and 11 million T cells gave rise to 500,000 to 600,000 cDNA molecules. TCRdb re-analysed the PCR reads in MiXCR, keeping a single row per CDR3 protein. The sample lists 750,000 to 950,000 distinct CDR3 sequences; approximately 53% were seen once. V was pared by 7 bases and J by 1 base, with 4 bases of the junction left unmatched. Per germline, CDR1 SNHLY and CDR2 FYNNEI. The CDR3 loop spans 14 amino acids. This chain links TRBV2 with TRBJ2-3, with 8 nucleotides matching TRBD1. Sequenced sample: blood. This receptor was identified in a girl aged 10-17 years with multiple sclerosis. CDR3 coding DNA: TGTGCCAGCACCTGGACAGGGCGCACAGATACGCAGTATTTT. This translates into CASTWTGRTDTQYF.